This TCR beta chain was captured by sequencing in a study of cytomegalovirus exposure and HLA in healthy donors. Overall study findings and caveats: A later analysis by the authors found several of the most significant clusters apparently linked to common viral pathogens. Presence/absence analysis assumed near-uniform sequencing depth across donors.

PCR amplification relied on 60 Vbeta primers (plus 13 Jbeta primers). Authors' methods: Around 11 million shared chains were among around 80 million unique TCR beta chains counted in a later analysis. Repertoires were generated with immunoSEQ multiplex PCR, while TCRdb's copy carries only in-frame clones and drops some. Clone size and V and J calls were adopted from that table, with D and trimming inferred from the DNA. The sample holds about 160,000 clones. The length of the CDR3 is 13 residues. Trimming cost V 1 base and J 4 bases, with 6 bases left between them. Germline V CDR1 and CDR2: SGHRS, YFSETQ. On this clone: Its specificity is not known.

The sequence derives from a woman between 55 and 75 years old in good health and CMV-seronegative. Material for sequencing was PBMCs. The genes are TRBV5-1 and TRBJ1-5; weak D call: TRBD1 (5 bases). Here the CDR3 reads CASSLSGNQPQHF. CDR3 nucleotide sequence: TGCGCCAGCAGCTTGTCAGGGAATCAGCCCCAGCATTTT. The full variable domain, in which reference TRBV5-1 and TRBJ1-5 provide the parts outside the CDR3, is KAGVTQTPRYLIKTRGQQVTLSCSPISGHRSVSWYQQTPGQGLQFLFEYFSETQRNKGNFPGRFSGRQFSNSRSEMNVSTLELGDSALYLCASSLSGNQPQHFGDGTRLSIL.